One and the same sample provided the 27 T cell receptor beta chains below, sequenced in a study of T cells expressing NK-cell markers. TCRdb derives one entry per CDR3 protein from the 5' RACE reads, leaving out DNA. The sample totals under 200,000 distinct CDR3 sequences. The sequenced sample consisted of blood T cells: a sorted CD56 or NKG2C T cell subset, CD4+ or CD8+ T cells, or bulk PBMC T cells (not recorded which). The receptors derive from a woman between 18 and 70 years old in good health.

The chain combines TRBV24-1 with TRBJ2-7; absent DNA, TCRdb's TRBD2 call cannot be checked. From germline, CDR1 is KGHDR and CDR2 SFDVKD. The CDR3 consists of 15 residues. CDR3 residues: CATSDPKREGYEQYF.

The rearrangement joins TRBV27 to TRBJ1-1. CDR3 length: 14 residues. Germline V CDR1 and CDR2: MNHEY, SMNVEV (reference sequence). This chain's CDR3 is CASSLDTVNTEAFF.

The chain joins TRBV12-3 or TRBV12-4 to TRBJ2-5; TCRdb gives TRBD1 as the D gene, but with no DNA this cannot be confirmed. This CDR3 has 15 amino acids. CDR3 loop: CASSFGGAIGETQYF.

V gene TRBV15 combines with J gene TRBJ2-3; TCRdb proposes TRBD1, but this gene call is untestable without DNA. This CDR3 comprises 14 residues. Germline V lookup: CDR1 LNHNV, CDR2 YYDKDF (reference sequence). The CDR3 region is CATANGGGVDTQYF.

The rearrangement joins TRBV12-3 or TRBV12-4 to TRBJ2-7; TCRdb designates TRBD1, a call that cannot be tested without DNA. This CDR3 has 13 amino acids. The CDR3 sequence: CASGGDGSYEQYF.

This chain connects TRBV3-1 to TRBJ2-1; TCRdb designates TRBD1, a call that cannot be tested without DNA. CDR1 and CDR2 from the germline V gene are LGHDT and YNNKEL (reference sequence). The CDR3 consists of 16 residues. CDR3 sequence: CASSRHSDRGGDEQFF.

The rearrangement links TRBV10-3 to TRBJ2-5; TCRdb selects TRBD1, and the lack of DNA leaves this call unchecked. Germline loops: CDR1 ENHRY, CDR2 SYGVKD. CDR3 length: 14 amino acids. The CDR3 loop is CAISGARSRETQYF.

This chain connects TRBV20-1 to TRBJ2-7. The CDR3 consists of 14 residues. The germline V gene encodes CDR1 DFQATT and CDR2 SNEGSKA (reference sequence). CDR3: CSARVLGSRNEQYF.

V is TRBV5-1 and J is TRBJ2-7. The CDR3 runs 13 residues. Germline V gives CDR1 SGHRS, CDR2 YFSETQ. CDR3 sequence reads: CASSLGKAPEQYF.

The rearrangement joins TRBV20-1 to TRBJ2-7; the TCRdb D gene call, TRBD2, has no DNA to confirm it. In germline, CDR1 is DFQATT, CDR2 SNEGSKA (reference sequence). The CDR3 is made up of 14 amino acids. CDR3 in amino acids: CSARGTSASYEQYF.

The chain employs TRBV5-6 and TRBJ2-7. This CDR3 is built from 12 residues. CDR1 and CDR2 from the germline V gene are SGHDT and YYEEEE. The CDR3 reads CASSLVGVEQYF.

The chain couples TRBV12-3 or TRBV12-4 to TRBJ2-3; the TCRdb D gene call, TRBD2, has no DNA to confirm it. The CDR3 is made up of 15 amino acids. This CDR3 reads CASSSRDYSTDTQYF.

The V and J genes are TRBV30 and TRBJ1-3. This CDR3 has 16 residues. From germline, CDR1 is GTSNPN and CDR2 SVGIG (reference sequence). This CDR3 reads CAWSVPGATPGNTIYF.

V and J are TRBV15 and TRBJ1-3; TCRdb names TRBD1, which stays unverified in the absence of DNA. The CDR3 is 14 amino acids. Germline-derived CDR1 and CDR2 are LNHNV and YYDKDF (reference sequence). The CDR3 sequence is CATSDRGSGNTIYF. Variable domain in full (rest from reference TRBV15 and TRBJ1-3): DAMVIQNPRYQVTQFGKPVTLSCSQTLNHNVMYWYQQKSSQAPKLLFHYYDKDFNNEADTPDNFQSRRPNTSFCFLDIRSPGLGDTAMYLCATSDRGSGNTIYFGEGSWLTVV.

V is TRBV28 and J is TRBJ2-1; TCRdb names TRBD2, which stays unverified in the absence of DNA. Per germline, CDR1 MDHEN and CDR2 SYDVKM. The CDR3 runs 15 residues. CDR3 residues: CASRFTSGRLHEQFF. Complete variable domain (other parts from reference TRBV28 and TRBJ2-1): DVKVTQSSRYLVKRTGEKVFLECVQDMDHENMFWYRQDPGLGLRLIYFSYDVKMKEKGDIPEGYSVSREKKERFSLILESASTNQTSMYLCASRFTSGRLHEQFFGPGTRLTVL.

This chain joins TRBV29-1 and TRBJ1-2. Germline V gene sequence: CDR1 SQVTM, CDR2 ANQGSEA. The CDR3 consists of 12 residues. CDR3 residues: CSVVFPRDGYTF. Combining the CDR3 with reference TRBV29-1 and TRBJ1-2 gives the whole variable domain SAVISQKPSRDICQRGTSLTIQCQVDSQVTMMFWYRQQPGQSLTLIATANQGSEATYESGFVIDKFPISRPNLTFSTLTVSNMSPEDSSIYLCSVVFPRDGYTFGSGTRLTVV.

CDR3 amino acids: CASSNEAVAYNEQFF. The rearrangement links TRBV2 to TRBJ2-1; TCRdb gives TRBD1 as the D gene, but with no DNA this cannot be confirmed. Looked up from germline, CDR1 is SNHLY and CDR2 is FYNNEI. This CDR3 comprises 15 residues. Full variable domain (rest looked up from reference TRBV2 and TRBJ2-1): EPEVTQTPSHQVTQMGQEVILRCVPISNHLYFYWYRQILGQKVEFLVSFYNNEISEKSEIFDDQFSVERPDGSNFTLKIRSTKLEDSAMYFCASSNEAVAYNEQFFGPGTRLTVL.

The gene calls are TRBV5-1 and TRBJ2-7; TCRdb gives TRBD2 as the D gene, but with no DNA this cannot be confirmed. Germline V gene lookup returns CDR1 SGHRS and CDR2 YFSETQ. The CDR3 has 14 residues. The CDR3 loop reads CASSLAGGFYEQYF.

This chain joins TRBV27 and TRBJ2-1; without DNA, the TCRdb call of TRBD1 cannot be checked. The germline gives CDR1 MNHEY, CDR2 SMNVEV (reference sequence). This CDR3 has 13 residues. The chain's CDR3 is CASSLLRDRARFF.

The rearrangement joins TRBV7-9 to TRBJ2-1; TCRdb picks TRBD2, but there is no DNA to check that call. The CDR3 consists of 16 residues. Germline V gene sequence: CDR1 SEHNR, CDR2 FQNEAQ (reference sequence). CDR3 amino acids: CASSLGFSGVHNEQFF.

This chain uses TRBV2 with TRBJ2-4; TCRdb outputs TRBD1, but without DNA this stays unchecked. The CDR3 loop spans 15 amino acids. From germline, CDR1 is SNHLY and CDR2 FYNNEI. CDR3 residues: CASSSHGGHRNIQYF. Drawing the rest from reference TRBV2 and TRBJ2-4, the complete variable domain is EPEVTQTPSHQVTQMGQEVILRCVPISNHLYFYWYRQILGQKVEFLVSFYNNEISEKSEIFDDQFSVERPDGSNFTLKIRSTKLEDSAMYFCASSSHGGHRNIQYFGAGTRLSVL.

This chain uses TRBV24-1 with TRBJ1-5. Per the germline V gene, CDR1 is KGHDR and CDR2 is SFDVKD. CDR3 size: 12 residues. The CDR3 protein is CATSDYSGLQHF.

The chain carries TRBV29-1 and TRBJ2-5; TCRdb reports TRBD2, a call that lacks DNA to check it against. The CDR3 sequence is 13 residues long. The germline CDR1 and CDR2 sequences are SQVTM and ANQGSEA. The CDR3 reads CSVGFSGVETQYF.

V usage is TRBV5-1 and J usage is TRBJ2-2; TCRdb outputs TRBD2, but without DNA this stays unchecked. Germline assignment: CDR1 SGHRS and CDR2 YFSETQ. The CDR3 is 14 amino acids. The CDR3 spells CASSLGLAGGRLFF.

The chain carries TRBV20-1 and TRBJ2-1; TCRdb's assignment of TRBD1 cannot be checked, as there is no DNA. Per the germline V gene, CDR1 is DFQATT and CDR2 is SNEGSKA (reference sequence). There are 14 residues in the CDR3. Here the CDR3 reads CSARMAGAINEQFF.

The V call is TRBV6-1, the J call TRBJ2-1; as DNA is missing, the TRBD1 call by TCRdb cannot be tested. From germline, CDR1 is MNHNS and CDR2 SASEGT. This CDR3 is 15 amino acids long. The CDR3 is CASTALDRGYNEQFF.

V is TRBV5-1 and J is TRBJ2-1; TCRdb's D call of TRBD1 is untestable without DNA. The length of the CDR3 is 14 residues. The germline gives CDR1 SGHRS, CDR2 YFSETQ. CDR3 residues: CASSQGISYNEQFF.